A single sample gave rise to the 26 T cell receptor beta chains below, sequenced in a study of OX40 agonist ivuxolimab in advanced cancers. Some clones are missing from TCRdb's copy, which holds only in-frame ones; the method was immunoSEQ multiplex PCR. The repertoire holds 52,000 or so clones, with approximately 84% as singletons. The sequencing here drew on CD4+ or CD8+ T cells sorted from blood, taken in a trial of the OX40 agonist ivuxolimab. The receptors were sampled from an adult with an advanced solid tumor such as melanoma, head and neck, liver or kidney cancer.

This chain links TRBV11-3 with TRBJ2-3; D gene unclear. Deletions cut 1 base from V and 4 bases from J, with 6 bases between. CDR1 and CDR2 (germline): SGHNT, YENEEA. CDR3 length: 13 amino acids. CDR3 sequence: CASSLGGPDTQYF. CDR3 in DNA: TGTGCCAGCAGCTTAGGCGGCCCAGATACGCAGTATTTT.

The chain recombines TRBV27 with TRBJ1-1; 7 bases agree with TRBD1. Germline CDR1 is MNHEY and CDR2 is SMNVEV (reference sequence). The junction had 8 bases not matched to a gene; V was cut back by 3 bases and J by 7 bases. This CDR3 spans 14 amino acids. The CDR3 protein is CASSFRTQGGEAFF. DNA of the CDR3: TGTGCCAGCAGTTTTCGGACCCAGGGGGGTGAAGCTTTCTTT.

V gene TRBV18 combines with J gene TRBJ2-1; D tentatively fits TRBD1 or TRBD2 (5 bases each). Trimming removed 0 bases at V and 6 bases at J, with 12 bases between. CDR3 length equals 15 residues. Germline CDR1 reads KGHSH; CDR2 reads LQKENI. The CDR3 sequence is CASSPPFVGGNEQFF. For the CDR3, the DNA is TGTGCCAGCTCACCACCTTTTGTTGGGGGCAATGAGCAGTTCTTC.

The chain combines TRBV7-2 with TRBJ1-1, with no clear D. The CDR3 runs 14 residues. Trimming stripped 1 base from V and 10 bases from J, with 16 bases between. Per the germline V gene, CDR1 is SGHTA and CDR2 is FQGNSA. The CDR3 sequence: CASSLVGNVGGAFF. CDR3 nucleotide sequence: TGTGCCAGCAGCTTAGTTGGGAATGTTGGCGGAGCTTTCTTT.

J is TRBJ2-7 and V is TRBV19, with D possibly matching TRBD2 (5 bases). The ends were cut back, 1 base at V and 0 bases at J, with 7 bases in the middle. The CDR3 runs 14 residues. The germline V gene encodes CDR1 LNHDA and CDR2 SQIVND (reference sequence). CDR3 bases: TGTGCCAGTAGTATAGCGGGGAGCTCCTACGAGCAGTACTTC. This translates into CASSIAGSSYEQYF.

This chain connects TRBV7-2 to TRBJ2-5; 7 nucleotides agree with TRBD2. The J call may be faulty, since TRBJ2-7 better matches the DNA end. CDR1 and CDR2 from the germline V gene are SGHTA and FQGNSA. CDR3 length: 15 amino acids. Written as DNA, the CDR3 is TGTGCCAGCAGCATAGGGTCTAGCGGCTCCTACGAGCAGTACTTC. It encodes CASSIGSSGSYEQYF.

The chain employs TRBV6-5 and TRBJ1-1, with unresolved D. V was pared by 6 bases and J by 0 bases, with 8 bases between. CDR3 length: 13 residues. From germline, CDR1 is MNHEY and CDR2 SVGAGI. Here the CDR3 DNA reads TGTGCCAGCAGGCAAGTCTTGAACACTGAAGCTTTCTTT. Amino acid sequence: CASRQVLNTEAFF.

The V gene is TRBV19, the J gene TRBJ2-7, with D hard to call. The CDR3 runs to 15 residues. Per germline, CDR1 LNHDA and CDR2 SQIVND (reference sequence). Trimming cost V 5 bases and J 0 bases, with 14 bases left between them. The CDR3 bases are TGTGCCAGTAGTGGGCGCAGCCCGAGCTCCTACGAGCAGTACTTC. Its translation is CASSGRSPSSYEQYF. Full variable domain (missing parts from reference TRBV19 and TRBJ2-7): DGGITQSPKYLFRKEGQNVTLSCEQNLNHDAMYWYRQDPGQGLRLIYYSQIVNDFQKGDIAEGYSVSREKKESFPLTVTSAQKNPTAFYLCASSGRSPSSYEQYFGPGTRLTVT.

The rearrangement links TRBV6-6 to TRBJ2-2; TRBD2 matches at 10 bases. Looked up from germline, CDR1 is MNHNY and CDR2 is SVGAGI (reference sequence). This CDR3 is built from 15 residues. Losses at the gene ends were 2 bases for V and 6 bases for J; bases not matched to a gene: 3. DNA of the CDR3: TGTGCCAGCAGTTACACTAGCGGGAAGCCCGGGGAGCTGTTTTTT. Protein product: CASSYTSGKPGELFF.

This clone was recorded once. The chain uses TRBV5-4 and TRBJ2-1, with TRBD2 identical over 11 bases. V gave up 2 bases and J gave up 6 bases; unmatched junction bases: 7. The germline V gene encodes CDR1 SGHNT and CDR2 YYREEE (reference sequence). CDR3 length equals 16 residues. The CDR3 protein is CASSLELLAGVNEQFF. For the CDR3, the DNA is TGTGCCAGCAGCTTAGAGCTACTAGCGGGAGTCAATGAGCAGTTCTTC.

This clone has just a few counts. The rearrangement links TRBV7-8 to TRBJ2-4; the match to TRBD2 covers 9 bases. The junction had 17 bases not matched to a gene; V was cut back by 5 bases and J by 6 bases. The length of the CDR3 is 18 residues. Germline V CDR1 and CDR2: SGHVS, FQNEAQ. This chain's CDR3 is CASSPRLAGGYSRNIQYF. CDR3 nucleotide sequence: TGTGCCAGCAGCCCCCGTTTGGCGGGAGGGTATAGCCGAAACATTCAGTACTTC.

The V and J genes are TRBV11-3 and TRBJ2-7, with 9 bases fitting TRBD1. This CDR3 contains 17 residues. In germline, CDR1 is SGHNT, CDR2 YENEEA. V trimming: 4 bases; J trimming: 0 bases; junction bases outside the gene matches: 10. CDR3 sequence reads: CASSSEDRGRFSYEQYF. In nucleotides, the CDR3 is TGTGCCAGCAGCTCCGAGGACAGGGGCCGATTCTCCTACGAGCAGTACTTC.

This sequence joins TRBV6-5 and TRBJ2-1; maybe TRBD2 (5 bases). CDR1 is MNHEY and CDR2 is SVGAGI in the germline V gene. V shed 8 bases and J shed 4 bases, with 12 bases lying between them. This CDR3 is 13 amino acids long. The chain's CDR3 is CASGFGSYNEQFF. In nucleotides, the CDR3 is TGTGCCAGCGGATTTGGGAGTTACAATGAGCAGTTCTTC.

This clone came up a few times. The chain joins TRBV5-1 to TRBJ2-5; D is unclear. V shed 7 bases and J shed 9 bases, with 22 bases lying between them. CDR1 is SGHRS, CDR2 YFSETQ, per germline. CDR3 length: 14 residues. CDR3 protein: CASGNDTSQSPQYF. The CDR3 coding sequence is TGCGCCAGCGGAAACGACACTTCCCAGAGTCCCCAGTACTTC.

This chain joins TRBV7-8 and TRBJ2-3, with 10 bases aligning to TRBD2. Germline loops: CDR1 SGHVS, CDR2 FQNEAQ. The CDR3 extends over 16 amino acids. With 3 bases clipped from V and 7 bases from J, the junction kept 10 bases outside the gene matches. The chain's CDR3 is CASSFLPGLAIHTQYF. DNA of the CDR3: TGTGCCAGCAGCTTTTTACCGGGACTAGCGATACATACGCAGTATTTT. The full variable domain, its missing parts supplied by reference TRBV7-8 and TRBJ2-3, is GAGVSQSPRYKVAKRGQDVALRCDPISGHVSLFWYQQALGQGPEFLTYFQNEAQLDKSGLPSDRFFAERPEGSVSTLKIQRTQQEDSAVYLCASSFLPGLAIHTQYFGPGTRLTVL.

This rearrangement joins TRBV7-9 to TRBJ2-2; D may be TRBD2 (5 bases). The CDR3 loop spans 10 amino acids. V gave up 8 bases and J gave up 7 bases, with 5 bases separating them. CDR1 SEHNR and CDR2 FQNEAQ come from the germline V gene (reference sequence). The CDR3 region has the DNA TGTGCCAGCCGGGGCGGGGAGCTGTTTTTT. Its protein is CASRGGELFF.

The J gene is TRBJ2-1, the V gene TRBV10-2; 11 bases fit TRBD2. Germline V gene sequence: CDR1 WSHSY, CDR2 SAAADI. This CDR3 spans 18 amino acids. The J segment lost 8 bases and the V segment lost 4 bases, leaving 16 bases of the junction unmatched. CDR3 nucleotides: TGCGCCAGCAGTGTGGTTTTCAATTTAGCGGGAGGGCCCTATGAGCAGTTCTTC. Translation gives CASSVVFNLAGGPYEQFF.

The chain has TRBV27 and TRBJ2-3, with D hard to call. Germline CDR1 and CDR2: MNHEY and SMNVEV (reference sequence). The length of the CDR3 is 13 residues. With 3 bases removed from V and 2 bases from J, the gap between germline ends came to 6 bases. CDR3 residues: CASSFGLTDTQYF. The CDR3 nucleotides are TGTGCCAGCAGTTTCGGGCTCACAGATACGCAGTATTTT.

The CDR3 spells CASSLGQASSYEQYF. CDR3 sequence (DNA): TGTGCCAGCAGCTTAGGTCAGGCAAGCTCCTACGAGCAGTACTTC. The gene calls are TRBV5-4 and TRBJ2-7, with D unresolved. The CDR3 is 15 residues long. Germline lookup yields CDR1 SGHNT and CDR2 YYREEE (reference sequence). Trimming cost V 2 bases and J 0 bases, with 12 bases left between them.

V gene TRBV13 combines with J gene TRBJ2-2, with D perhaps being TRBD1 or TRBD2 (6 bases each). In germline, CDR1 is PRHDT, CDR2 FYEKMQ (reference sequence). The V and J ends lost 3 bases and 7 bases respectively, with 15 bases between them. CDR3 length: 15 amino acids. CDR3 nucleotides: TGTGCCAGCAGCTTCGTTACAGGGACTTTCGGGGAGCTGTTTTTT. Amino acids: CASSFVTGTFGELFF.

CDR3 sequence: CASSPQPPGEWDEKLFF. CDR3 nucleotide sequence: TGTGCCAGCAGCCCCCAGCCACCGGGGGAATGGGACGAAAAACTGTTTTTT. The chain employs TRBV7-9 and TRBJ1-4; D may be TRBD1 (5 bases). The V and J ends lost 5 bases and 8 bases respectively, with 24 bases between them. Germline V lookup: CDR1 SEHNR, CDR2 FQNEAQ (reference sequence). The CDR3 has 17 amino acids.

The J gene is TRBJ2-3, the V gene TRBV6-5; 9 positions agree with TRBD2. V shed 6 bases, J shed 6 bases, and the junction held 4 bases outside the gene matches. Germline CDR1 and CDR2: MNHEY and SVGAGI. The CDR3 totals 13 residues. The CDR3 loop reads CASRREGLDTQYF. For the CDR3, the DNA is TGTGCCAGCAGGCGGGAGGGCTTGGATACGCAGTATTTT.

CDR3 loop: CASSRRLAGTDTQYF. For the CDR3, the DNA is TGTGCCAGCAGCCGCCGACTAGCGGGCACAGATACGCAGTATTTT. The gene calls are TRBV7-8 and TRBJ2-3; 9 bases fit TRBD2. CDR1 SGHVS and CDR2 FQNEAQ come from the germline V gene. This CDR3 contains 15 residues. The ends lost 5 bases at V and 1 base at J; junction bases unmatched: 4.

By frequency in the sample, this clone is medium-sized (0.01 to 0.1%). The chain couples TRBV7-6 to TRBJ2-7, with unresolved D. In germline, CDR1 is SGHVS, CDR2 FNYEAQ. The CDR3 consists of 13 residues. Trimming took off 3 bases at V and 1 base at J, with 7 bases between the two ends. CDR3 in amino acids: CASSLAASYEQYF. The DNA for the CDR3 is TGTGCCAGCAGCTTGGCAGCTTCCTACGAGCAGTACTTC.

V is TRBV7-9 and J is TRBJ1-4; D gene ambiguous. This CDR3 has 16 residues. The V and J ends lost 5 bases and 8 bases respectively, with 21 bases between them. CDR1 is SEHNR and CDR2 is FQNEAQ in the germline V gene (reference sequence). As DNA, the CDR3 is TGTGCCAGCAGCCCGCAAGGCGTAGGGAGTCGGGAAAAACTGTTTTTT. Translating it yields CASSPQGVGSREKLFF. Together with reference TRBV7-9 and TRBJ1-4, the CDR3 gives the full variable domain: DTGVSQNPRHKITKRGQNVTFRCDPISEHNRLYWYRQTLGQGPEFLTYFQNEAQLEKSRLLSDRFSAERPKGSFSTLEIQRTEQGDSAMYLCASSPQGVGSREKLFFGSGTQLSVL.

This rearrangement joins TRBV11-3 to TRBJ2-2, with 12 bases aligning to TRBD1. Germline values: CDR1 SGHNT, CDR2 YENEEA. CDR3 length: 17 residues. The V gene end was trimmed by 5 bases and the J gene end by 6 bases; junction bases not matched to a gene: 10. The CDR3 here is CASSPGQGAGHAGELFF. CDR3 DNA sequence: TGTGCCAGCAGCCCGGGACAGGGGGCGGGACACGCCGGGGAGCTGTTTTTT. Drawing the rest from reference TRBV11-3 and TRBJ2-2, the complete variable domain is EAGVVQSPRYKIIEKKQPVAFWCNPISGHNTLYWYLQNLGQGPELLIRYENEEAVDDSQLPKDRFSAERLKGVDSTLKIQPAELGDSAVYLCASSPGQGAGHAGELFFGEGSRLTVL.